This TCR beta chain appears in the sequencing data of a study of blood T cells in healthy people across ages. CDR1 ENHRY and CDR2 SYGVKD come from the germline V gene. V was trimmed by 6 bases and J by 5 bases, leaving 16 bases between them. CDR3 size: 14 residues. Points from the study as a whole: Possibly, changes in expanded clonotypes were confounded because donor CMV status was unknown. Long-lived donors had more naive CD4+ cells and higher diversity than aged donors.

As regards this clonotype: Its antigen is still unknown.

Primers used in a second PCR of roughly 6 to 11 cycles were a sample-barcoded 5' primer and a J-beta primer mix. TCRdb called the 5' RACE reads again in MiXCR, with one record for every CDR3 protein. The repertoire holds over 1,500,000 distinct CDR3 sequences, with less than 50% as singletons. The gene calls are TRBV10-3 and TRBJ1-1, with D perhaps matching TRBD1 (5 bases). This TCR was recovered from a middle-aged woman in good health. The sample consisted of blood. The CDR3 DNA follows: TGTGCCATCAGGTCTGGGGGGATAGGGACTGAAGCTTTCTTT. This gives the protein CAIRSGGIGTEAFF.